These 16 T cell receptor beta chains share one sample of origin, sequenced in a study of T cells in Graves' hyperthyroidism and ophthalmopathy (dated by TCRdb to between 2018 and 2020). Libraries were made using multiplex PCR. For sequencing, an Illumina HiSeq 2000 was employed. TCR beta CDR3 regions were amplified from RNA transcripts. The TCR CDR3 was subjected to a first round of RT-PCR using the HTBI primer set and the Qiagen OneStep RT-PCR kit. TCRdb reran the public reads through fastp at Q25 and MiXCR, keeping productive beta chains. Each entry merges the rows of one CDR3 protein and shows their most common DNA and genes. The sample data list 190,000 or so distinct CDR3 sequences, and 18% of these were observed just once. In total, the top ten clones hold just under 45% of the sample. Sequences were obtained from blood. Every receptor here comes from a man aged 35-49 years with Graves' hyperthyroidism.

At least ten counts were recorded for this clonotype. The chain links TRBV20-1 to TRBJ2-1, with 10 bases that match TRBD2. The CDR3 loop spans 17 amino acids. V lost 3 bases and J lost 3; bases outside the gene matches: 11. Germline values: CDR1 DFQATT, CDR2 SNEGSKA (reference sequence). The CDR3, as DNA: TGCAGTGCTAGCATTAGATGGGCTAGCGGGGGCTACAATGAGCAGTTCTTC. Translating gives CSASIRWASGGYNEQFF.

This clonotype came up many times. The chain carries TRBV28 and TRBJ2-1; a possible D gene is TRBD1 (5 bases). Germline CDR1 and CDR2: MDHEN and SYDVKM. The V end lost 2 bases, the J end lost 10 bases, and 9 bases lay between the germline ends. This CDR3 contains 12 residues. DNA of the CDR3: TGTGCCAGCAGTTTAGTGGGGCGCGAGCAGTTCTTC. Its translation is CASSLVGREQFF.

This clonotype was seen repeatedly, ten times or more. V gene TRBV2 combines with J gene TRBJ1-6, with D uncertain. The CDR3 loop spans 16 amino acids. Germline values: CDR1 SNHLY, CDR2 FYNNEI. Trimming took off 4 bases at V and 3 bases at J, with 13 bases between the two ends. CDR3 nucleotide sequence: TGTGCCAGCAGTGTTCAGGAGGCAGACTATAATTCACCCCTCCACTTT. Amino acids: CASSVQEADYNSPLHF.

This clonotype was seen many times. This chain links TRBV7-2 with TRBJ2-5; D is uncertain. V gave up 5 bases and J gave up 3 bases, with 13 bases separating them. The CDR3 runs to 14 residues. Per the germline V gene, CDR1 is SGHTA and CDR2 is FQGNSA. This CDR3 reads CASSKLDEKETQYF. The CDR3 DNA reads TGTGCCAGCAGCAAATTAGACGAGAAAGAGACCCAGTACTTC.

At least ten counts were recorded for this clonotype. The chain carries TRBV6-1 and TRBJ2-2; maybe TRBD1 (5 bases). Germline V gives CDR1 MNHNS, CDR2 SASEGT. The CDR3 has 13 residues. Deletions cut 7 bases from V and 6 bases from J, with 12 bases between. CDR3 DNA sequence: TGTGCCAGCACGGACAACAGAGCCGGGGAGCTGTTTTTT. Its translation is CASTDNRAGELFF.

There are many counts of this clonotype. This sequence joins TRBV7-2 and TRBJ2-7; 12 bases line up with TRBD2. After removal of 0 bases from V and 4 bases from J, the junction contained 4 bases not matched to a gene. The germline V gene has CDR1 SGHTA and CDR2 FQGNSA. CDR3 length: 16 residues. CDR3 nucleotide sequence: TGTGCCAGCAGCTTAGCACTAGCGGGGGGTGGTTACGAGCAGTACTTC. Protein product: CASSLALAGGGYEQYF.

The chain recombines TRBV12-3 or TRBV12-4 with TRBJ1-3, with D possibly being TRBD1 (6 bases). V shed 7 bases and J shed 2 bases, with 9 bases lying between them. This CDR3 is built from 13 residues. As DNA, the CDR3 is TGTGCCAGCAAAGACAGGACTGGAAACACCATATATTTT. Its protein is CASKDRTGNTIYF.

This sequence joins TRBV7-3 and TRBJ2-3, with 11 bases lining up with TRBD2. Trimming took 5 bases from V and 4 from J; bases not matched to a gene: 8. The CDR3 contains 16 residues. Germline values: CDR1 SGHTA, CDR2 FQGTGA. CDR3 bases: TGTGCCAGCAGCCGACTAGCGGGACAGGTAGCAGATACGCAGTATTTT. It yields the protein CASSRLAGQVADTQYF.

The table lists this clonotype with many counts. The V call is TRBV28, the J call TRBJ1-5; 8 bases are shared with TRBD1. The CDR3 is 15 residues long. CDR1 MDHEN and CDR2 SYDVKM come from the germline V gene. The ends lost 6 bases at V and 6 bases at J; junction bases unmatched: 10. The CDR3 protein is CASRRDRIGGQPQHF. The DNA for the CDR3 is TGTGCCAGCAGGCGGGACAGGATAGGCGGTCAGCCCCAGCATTTT.

This clonotype has at least ten counts. This chain joins TRBV28 and TRBJ1-4; perhaps TRBD1 as D (5 bases). Between the trimmed V and J ends, which lost 6 bases and 6 bases, there was a span of 20 bases. The CDR3 length is 16 residues. Germline CDR1 is MDHEN and CDR2 is SYDVKM. The CDR3 here is CASSPRAGRGDEKLFF. The DNA for the CDR3 is TGTGCCAGCAGCCCCCGGGCGGGGCGGGGAGATGAAAAACTGTTTTTT.

This clonotype was seen repeatedly, ten times or more. The chain carries TRBV9 and TRBJ1-1; 12 bases are a match to TRBD1. CDR1 is SGDLS and CDR2 is YYNGEE in the germline V gene. This CDR3 spans 17 amino acids. V was pared by 0 bases and J by 5 bases, with 8 bases of the junction left unmatched. The CDR3, as DNA: TGTGCCAGCAGCGTAGCTGGGACAGGGGGCGATTGGACTGAAGCTTTCTTT. It codes for CASSVAGTGGDWTEAFF.

This clonotype was recorded at least ten times. J is TRBJ2-4 and V is TRBV5-4, with 7 bases that match TRBD1. Germline V gene sequence: CDR1 SGHNT, CDR2 YYREEE (reference sequence). Trimming removed 2 bases from V and 7 bases from J; junction bases left unmatched: 3. This CDR3 is 13 amino acids long. CDR3 DNA: TGTGCCAGCAGCTTTGGCAGGGGGAACATTCAGTACTTC. Translating it yields CASSFGRGNIQYF. The whole variable domain, filled in from reference TRBV5-4 and TRBJ2-4, reads ETGVTQSPTHLIKTRGQQVTLRCSSQSGHNTVSWYQQALGQGPQFIFQYYREEENGRGNFPPRFSGLQFPNYSSELNVNALELDDSALYLCASSFGRGNIQYFGAGTRLSVL.

The sample holds many counts of this clonotype. This chain links TRBV13 with TRBJ2-7; 8 bases agree with TRBD1. The CDR3 contains 13 residues. Per the germline V gene, CDR1 is PRHDT and CDR2 is FYEKMQ (reference sequence). Trimming at V came to 5 bases and at J to 3 bases, leaving 3 bases not matched to a gene. CDR3 bases: TGTGCCAGCAGCGAGACAGGGGACTACGAGCAGTACTTC. The encoded protein is CASSETGDYEQYF.

The chain recombines TRBV28 with TRBJ2-5; 9 bases align to TRBD2. Germline V CDR1 and CDR2: MDHEN, SYDVKM. The CDR3 contains 15 residues. The junction had 4 bases not matched to a gene; V was cut back by 5 bases and J by 0 bases. As DNA, the CDR3 is TGTGCCAGCAGTAGCCTAGCGGGGTACCAAGAGACCCAGTACTTC. As protein: CASSSLAGYQETQYF.

The sample holds many counts of this clonotype. The chain couples TRBV5-1 to TRBJ1-4; tentatively, D is TRBD1 (5 bases). Germline CDR1 reads SGHRS; CDR2 reads YFSETQ. The V and J ends lost 5 bases and 7 bases respectively, with 15 bases between them. This CDR3 has 14 residues. The CDR3 is CASRSGPSGEKLFF. CDR3 bases: TGCGCCAGCAGGTCGGGGCCCTCAGGTGAAAAACTGTTTTTT. Together with reference TRBV5-1 and TRBJ1-4, the CDR3 gives the full variable domain: KAGVTQTPRYLIKTRGQQVTLSCSPISGHRSVSWYQQTPGQGLQFLFEYFSETQRNKGNFPGRFSGRQFSNSRSEMNVSTLELGDSALYLCASRSGPSGEKLFFGSGTQLSVL.

The sample holds a few counts of this clonotype. This chain uses TRBV5-1 with TRBJ2-2; D is ambiguous. The CDR3 is 15 residues long. Germline-derived CDR1 and CDR2 are SGHRS and YFSETQ. V shed 4 bases and J shed 5 bases, with 15 bases lying between them. The chain's CDR3 is CASSLSGVLTGELFF. In nucleotides, the CDR3 is TGCGCCAGCAGCCTGTCAGGCGTTCTAACCGGGGAGCTGTTTTTT.